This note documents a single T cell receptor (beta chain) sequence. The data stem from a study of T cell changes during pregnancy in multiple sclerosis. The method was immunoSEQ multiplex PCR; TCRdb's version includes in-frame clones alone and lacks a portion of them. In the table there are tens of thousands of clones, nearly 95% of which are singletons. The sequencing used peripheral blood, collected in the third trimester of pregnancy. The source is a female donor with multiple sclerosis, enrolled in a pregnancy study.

The CDR3 nucleotides are TGTGCCAGCAGTGAGAGTCAGGACTATGGCTACACCTTC. This gives the protein CASSESQDYGYTF. The rearrangement links TRBV6-1 to TRBJ1-2; no clear D gene. From germline, CDR1 is MNHNS and CDR2 SASEGT. This CDR3 region has 13 residues. Between the trimmed V and J ends, which lost 3 bases and 3 bases, there was a span of 8 bases.